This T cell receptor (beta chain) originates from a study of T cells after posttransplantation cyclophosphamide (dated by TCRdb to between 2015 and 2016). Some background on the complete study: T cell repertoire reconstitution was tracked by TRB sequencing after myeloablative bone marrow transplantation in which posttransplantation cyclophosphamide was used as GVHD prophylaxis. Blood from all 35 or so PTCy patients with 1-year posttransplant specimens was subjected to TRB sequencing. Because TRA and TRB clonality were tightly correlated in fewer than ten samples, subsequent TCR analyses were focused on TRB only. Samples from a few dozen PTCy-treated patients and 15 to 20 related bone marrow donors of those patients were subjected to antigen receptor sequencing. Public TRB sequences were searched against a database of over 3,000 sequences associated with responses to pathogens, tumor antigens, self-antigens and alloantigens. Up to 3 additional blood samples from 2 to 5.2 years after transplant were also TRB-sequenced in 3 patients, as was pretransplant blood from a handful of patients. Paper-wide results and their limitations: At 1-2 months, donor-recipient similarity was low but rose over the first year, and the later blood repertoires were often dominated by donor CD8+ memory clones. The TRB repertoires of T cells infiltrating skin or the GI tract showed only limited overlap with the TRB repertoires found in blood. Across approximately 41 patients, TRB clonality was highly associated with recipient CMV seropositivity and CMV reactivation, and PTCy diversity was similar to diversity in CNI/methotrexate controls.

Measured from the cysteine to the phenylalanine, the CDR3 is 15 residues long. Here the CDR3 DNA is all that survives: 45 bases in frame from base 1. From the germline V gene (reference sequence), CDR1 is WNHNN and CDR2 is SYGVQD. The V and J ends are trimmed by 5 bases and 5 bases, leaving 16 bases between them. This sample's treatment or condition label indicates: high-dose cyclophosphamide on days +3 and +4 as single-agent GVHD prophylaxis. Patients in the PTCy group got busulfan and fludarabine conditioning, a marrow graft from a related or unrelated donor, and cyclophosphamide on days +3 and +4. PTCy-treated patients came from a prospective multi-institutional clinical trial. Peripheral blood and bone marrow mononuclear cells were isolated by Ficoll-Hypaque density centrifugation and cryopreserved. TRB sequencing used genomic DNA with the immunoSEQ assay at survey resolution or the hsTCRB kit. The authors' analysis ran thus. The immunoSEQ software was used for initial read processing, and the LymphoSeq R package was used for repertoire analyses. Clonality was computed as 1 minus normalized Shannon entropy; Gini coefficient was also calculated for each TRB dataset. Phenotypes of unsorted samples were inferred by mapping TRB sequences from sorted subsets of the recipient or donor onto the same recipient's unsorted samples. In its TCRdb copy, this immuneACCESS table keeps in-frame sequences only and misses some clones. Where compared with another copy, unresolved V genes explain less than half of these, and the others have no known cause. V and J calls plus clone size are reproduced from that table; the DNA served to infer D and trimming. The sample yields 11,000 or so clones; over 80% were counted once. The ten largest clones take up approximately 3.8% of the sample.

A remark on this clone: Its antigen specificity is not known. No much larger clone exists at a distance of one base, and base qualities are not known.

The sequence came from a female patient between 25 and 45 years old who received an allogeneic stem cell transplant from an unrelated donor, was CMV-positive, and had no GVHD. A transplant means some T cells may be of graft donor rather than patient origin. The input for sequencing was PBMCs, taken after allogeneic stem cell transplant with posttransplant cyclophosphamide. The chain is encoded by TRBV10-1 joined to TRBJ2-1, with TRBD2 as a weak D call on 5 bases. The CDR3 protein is CASSFTSGRDNEQFF. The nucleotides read TGCGCCAGCAGTTTCACTAGTGGTAGGGACAATGAGCAGTTCTTC.